These T cell receptor beta chains were read from a single sample in a study of T-cell memory formation after mild COVID-19. TCRdb called the 5' RACE reads again in MiXCR, with one record for every CDR3 protein. The data hold some 290,000 distinct CDR3 sequences, with 16% observed a single time. Sequenced material: PBMCs or a T cell subset sorted from them (not recorded which). The source of these receptors is a man between 18 and 35 years old who had mild COVID-19 (a few samples of this study predate the infection). Cell type and time point are not known. The CDR3 runs from the conserved cysteine through the conserved F or W. D genes are given only for firm matches. Clone sizes are given selectively: once, few, many, or a class where the clone is expanded.

abundance: -
d_gene: TRBD1
j_gene: TRBJ2-5
v_gene: TRBV7-6
CDR3nt: TGTGCTAGCAGCTTAGGGACAGGGGACCCCGGGAGTGGAGAGACCCAGTACTTC
CDR3aa: CASSLGTGDPGSGETQYF

abundance: many
d_gene: -
j_gene: TRBJ2-5
v_gene: TRBV29-1
CDR3nt: TGCAGCTCAGTCAGGGTCCTCGGGGAGACCCAGTACTTC
CDR3aa: CSSVRVLGETQYF

abundance: -
d_gene: -
j_gene: TRBJ2-5
v_gene: TRBV2
CDR3nt: TGTGCCAGCAGTTCCTGGGCCGGGGTCCGGGAGACCCAGTACTTC
CDR3aa: CASSSWAGVRETQYF

abundance: -
d_gene: -
j_gene: TRBJ2-7
v_gene: TRBV19
CDR3nt: TGTGCCAGCAACGCAGGGTTTTCGGACGAGCAGTACTTC
CDR3aa: CASNAGFSDEQYF

abundance: -
d_gene: -
j_gene: TRBJ1-2
v_gene: TRBV4-3
CDR3nt: TGCGCCAGCAGCCAAGGAAACGCTTATGGCTACACCTTC
CDR3aa: CASSQGNAYGYTF

abundance: -
d_gene: TRBD1
j_gene: TRBJ2-1
v_gene: TRBV12-3/TRBV12-4
CDR3nt: TGTGCCAGCAGTGGGGACAGCCGCTCCTACAATGAGCAGTTCTTC
CDR3aa: CASSGDSRSYNEQFF

abundance: -
d_gene: TRBD1
j_gene: TRBJ1-2
v_gene: TRBV28
CDR3nt: TGTGCCAGCAGTGCCCGGGACAGAAGTTTCTATGGCTACACCTTC
CDR3aa: CASSARDRSFYGYTF

abundance: few
d_gene: -
j_gene: TRBJ1-1
v_gene: TRBV7-2
CDR3nt: TGTGCCAGCAGCTTACCGAAATGGGCGTCAAACACTGAAGCTTTCTTT
CDR3aa: CASSLPKWASNTEAFF

abundance: few
d_gene: TRBD1
j_gene: TRBJ1-2
v_gene: TRBV4-3
CDR3nt: TGCGCCAGCAGCCATCCCGGGACAGGGAGGGACTATGGCTACACCTTC
CDR3aa: CASSHPGTGRDYGYTF

abundance: -
d_gene: -
j_gene: TRBJ1-2
v_gene: TRBV20-1
CDR3nt: TGCAGTCCCGACAATCATGGCTACACCTTC
CDR3aa: CSPDNHGYTF

abundance: few
d_gene: TRBD2
j_gene: TRBJ2-1
v_gene: TRBV12-3/TRBV12-4
CDR3nt: TGTGCCAGCAGTTTTCGAGCGGGGGGCTACAATGAGCAGTTCTTC
CDR3aa: CASSFRAGGYNEQFF

abundance: -
d_gene: TRBD2
j_gene: TRBJ2-3
v_gene: TRBV6-6
CDR3nt: TGTGCCAGCAGTGGGAGACTAGCCACAGATACGCAGTATTTT
CDR3aa: CASSGRLATDTQYF

abundance: -
d_gene: -
j_gene: TRBJ2-1
v_gene: TRBV12-3/TRBV12-4
CDR3nt: TGTGCCAGCAGACGGGGGACTTCGCAGATATACAATGAGCAGTTCTTC
CDR3aa: CASRRGTSQIYNEQFF

abundance: many
d_gene: TRBD1
j_gene: TRBJ1-5
v_gene: TRBV5-1
CDR3nt: TGCGCCAGCTTCCCCGGGACAGGGGAGGTAAGGAATCAGCCCCAGCATTTT
CDR3aa: CASFPGTGEVRNQPQHF

abundance: many
d_gene: -
j_gene: TRBJ2-5
v_gene: TRBV7-2
CDR3nt: TGTGCCAGCAGCAAAGCCAGGGCGGGAGAGACCCAGTACTTC
CDR3aa: CASSKARAGETQYF

abundance: few
d_gene: -
j_gene: TRBJ1-1
v_gene: TRBV7-2
CDR3nt: TGTGCCAGCAGCTCCTCAGGGCGGGTGAACACTGAAGCTTTCTTT
CDR3aa: CASSSSGRVNTEAFF

abundance: few
d_gene: TRBD2
j_gene: TRBJ2-1
v_gene: TRBV20-1
CDR3nt: TGCAGTGCAGGCCACCAGCGGGGGGGCCCTTGGGGAGACAATGAGCAGTTCTTC
CDR3aa: CSAGHQRGGPWGDNEQFF

abundance: few
d_gene: -
j_gene: TRBJ1-1
v_gene: TRBV20-1
CDR3nt: TGCAGTGCTAGACCGGGAAACACTGAAGCTTTCTTT
CDR3aa: CSARPGNTEAFF

abundance: -
d_gene: TRBD1
j_gene: TRBJ2-3
v_gene: TRBV6-6
CDR3nt: TGTGCCAGCGAGACAGGGGGTTCAGATACGCAGTATTTT
CDR3aa: CASETGGSDTQYF

abundance: many
d_gene: TRBD2
j_gene: TRBJ2-3
v_gene: TRBV7-6
CDR3nt: TGTGCCAGCAGCCACACGGCCCAGGGAGGGCCAGATACGCAGTATTTT
CDR3aa: CASSHTAQGGPDTQYF

abundance: many
d_gene: -
j_gene: TRBJ1-1
v_gene: TRBV7-6
CDR3nt: TGTGCCAGCAGCTTAGCGTTGACGGGGGAAGCTTTCTTT
CDR3aa: CASSLALTGEAFF

abundance: -
d_gene: TRBD1
j_gene: TRBJ2-1
v_gene: TRBV27
CDR3nt: TGTGCCAGCAGTTTTACAGGGGTCTACAATGAGCAGTTCTTC
CDR3aa: CASSFTGVYNEQFF

abundance: few
d_gene: TRBD2
j_gene: TRBJ2-3
v_gene: TRBV20-1
CDR3nt: TGCAGTGCCAAAGACCCCCTAGCGGGGGCGTTCACAGATACGCAGTATTTT
CDR3aa: CSAKDPLAGAFTDTQYF

abundance: few
d_gene: -
j_gene: TRBJ2-3
v_gene: TRBV7-3
CDR3nt: TGTGCCAGCAGCCCAAATCAAATCGGGGATACGCAGTATTTT
CDR3aa: CASSPNQIGDTQYF

abundance: -
d_gene: -
j_gene: TRBJ2-5
v_gene: TRBV18
CDR3nt: TGTGCCAGCTCACCGGACCGTAACCAAGAGACCCAGTACTTC
CDR3aa: CASSPDRNQETQYF

abundance: few
d_gene: -
j_gene: TRBJ1-5
v_gene: TRBV10-3
CDR3nt: TGTGCCATCAGTGAGAGGAGGGATCAGCCCCAGCATTTT
CDR3aa: CAISERRDQPQHF